One and the same sample provided the 16 T cell receptor beta chains below, sequenced in a study of human thymus T cells. Resections removed during corrective heart surgery provided the thymus tissue used. The table came from immunoSEQ multiplex PCR; TCRdb's copy has only in-frame clones and leaves some out. The profile shows some 120,000 clones, more than 90% of them singletons. The sequencing input was thymus tissue. These receptors were obtained from a boy in the first two years of life with a congenital heart defect but otherwise immunologically healthy.

The chain combines TRBV6-5 with TRBJ2-3, with TRBD1 matching 10 bases. V was clipped by 6 bases and J by 3 bases; unmatched bases: 0. Germline V gives CDR1 MNHEY, CDR2 SVGAGI. The CDR3 totals 13 residues. The DNA for the CDR3 is TGTGCCAGCAGGGGACAGGGGACAGATACGCAGTATTTT. It specifies CASRGQGTDTQYF.

The rearrangement links TRBV11-2 to TRBJ2-7; TRBD1 matches at 9 bases. Trimming cost V 5 bases and J 2 bases; bases outside gene matches: 7. CDR1 and CDR2 from the germline V gene are SGHAT and FQNNGV. The CDR3 is 15 residues long. CDR3 coding DNA: TGTGCCAGCAGCCTCCAACAGGGGGCGACCTACGAGCAGTACTTC. This translates into CASSLQQGATYEQYF.

The V and J genes are TRBV10-3 and TRBJ1-2; D may be TRBD1 (6 bases). Germline assignment: CDR1 ENHRY and CDR2 SYGVKD. The length of the CDR3 is 15 residues. Trimming left V 0 bases short and J 5 bases short, with 13 bases between. The CDR3 region has the DNA TGTGCCATCAGTGAGTCTGGCAGGGGTGAATATGGCTACACCTTC. This sequence encodes CAISESGRGEYGYTF.

The gene calls are TRBV27 and TRBJ1-1; possible D gene TRBD1, 6 bases. The length of the CDR3 is 15 residues. V was cut by 6 bases and J by 4 bases, with 18 bases left in between. In germline, CDR1 is MNHEY, CDR2 SMNVEV (reference sequence). The CDR3 nucleotides read TGTGCCAGCAGCCCGAGGTTGGGGGCAGGCACTGAAGCTTTCTTT. Its protein product is CASSPRLGAGTEAFF.

V and J are TRBV4-1 and TRBJ2-7; D remains unclear. V lost 1 base and J 2 bases, leaving 12 bases between the germline ends. Germline V CDR1 and CDR2: MGHRA, YSYEKL. There are 15 residues in the CDR3. The CDR3 nucleotides read TGCGCCAGCAGCCAAGCCGACTCGATGACCTACGAGCAGTACTTC. Protein product: CASSQADSMTYEQYF.

This clone was seen just once. The rearrangement uses TRBV9 and TRBJ2-7, with TRBD1 matching 8 bases. CDR1 SGDLS and CDR2 YYNGEE come from the germline V gene. Trimming at V came to 4 bases and at J to 2 bases, leaving 14 bases not matched to a gene. CDR3 length equals 17 residues. The CDR3 loop is CASSCPGFRGLPYEQYF. The CDR3 DNA is TGTGCCAGCAGCTGCCCCGGGTTCAGGGGGCTCCCCTACGAGCAGTACTTC.

CDR3 DNA: TGTGCCAGAAGCTTGAATGACCGACTAGCGGGGGGGCCGGGCACAGATACGCAGTATTTT. This codes for CARSLNDRLAGGPGTDTQYF. This rearrangement joins TRBV5-3 to TRBJ2-3, with TRBD2 identical over 14 bases. TRBV5-3 is treated as an ORF (open reading frame) with a function not yet certain. The CDR3 consists of 20 residues. The V segment lost 1 base and the J segment 1 base; nucleotides outside the gene matches: 11.

CDR3 DNA: TGTGCCAGCAGCTTAGCTAGTAAACCCTACGAGCAGTACTTC. Translation gives CASSLASKPYEQYF. V is TRBV7-9 and J is TRBJ2-7; D remains unclear. The length of the CDR3 is 14 residues. V was cut by 0 bases and J by 2 bases, with 8 bases left in between. From germline, CDR1 is SEHNR and CDR2 FQNEAQ (reference sequence).

A single count supports this clone. This chain links TRBV7-6 with TRBJ2-1; 9 nucleotides agree with TRBD1. V shed 2 bases, J shed 6 bases, and the junction held 5 bases outside the gene matches. The CDR3 length is 15 residues. Germline V gene data show CDR1 as SGHVS and CDR2 as FNYEAQ. DNA for the CDR3: TGTGCCAGCAGCTTACCGGGACAGGGACTCAATGAGCAGTTCTTC. It is translated as CASSLPGQGLNEQFF.

The chain recombines TRBV27 with TRBJ2-1; D is perhaps TRBD2 (6 bases). This CDR3 region has 17 residues. Germline V gene sequence: CDR1 MNHEY, CDR2 SMNVEV (reference sequence). Trimming removed 0 bases from V and 10 bases from J, with 22 bases in between. The CDR3 DNA sequence: TGTGCCAGCAGTTTATCCCGCCCAAAAAAGACTAGAATGGAGCAGTTCTTC. This sequence encodes CASSLSRPKKTRMEQFF.

V usage is TRBV4-2 and J usage is TRBJ1-3, with D hard to call. The CDR3 runs to 16 residues. Germline assignment: CDR1 LGHNA and CDR2 YNFKEQ. V lost 2 bases and J lost 0, with 11 bases in between. CDR3 protein: CASSQTPVPSGNTIYF. CDR3 in DNA: TGTGCCAGCAGCCAAACCCCCGTTCCCTCTGGAAACACCATATATTTT.

The rearrangement uses TRBV7-9 and TRBJ1-1; D is unresolved. This CDR3 is built from 15 residues. CDR1 is SEHNR, CDR2 FQNEAQ, per germline (reference sequence). The germline V and J ends were trimmed by 1 base and 1 base, with 10 bases remaining between them. The CDR3 DNA reads TGTGCCAGCAGCTTAGGGGAAGAGGGGAACACTGAAGCTTTCTTT. It specifies CASSLGEEGNTEAFF.

For this clone: Relative to the germline gene, one junction end is altered; a read error may explain this. The chain has TRBV11-2 and TRBJ1-6; D is possibly TRBD1 (5 bases). In germline, CDR1 is SGHAT, CDR2 FQNNGV. This CDR3 has 15 residues. CDR3 in DNA: TGTGCCAACAGCTTAAGTCCAGGGAGAAATTCACCCCTCCACTTT. It codes for CANSLSPGRNSPLHF.

This chain connects TRBV14 to TRBJ2-5; 10 bases map to TRBD2. The CDR3 sequence is 18 residues long. The J segment lost 1 base and the V segment lost 1 base, leaving 9 bases of the junction unmatched. Germline V gives CDR1 SGHDN, CDR2 FVKESK. CDR3 in amino acids: CASSQGASGGYLQETQYF. The CDR3 DNA is TGTGCCAGCAGCCAAGGGGCTAGCGGGGGATATCTCCAAGAGACCCAGTACTTC.

The V and J genes are TRBV5-8 and TRBJ2-7; 11 bases are shared with TRBD1. The V segment lost 4 bases and the J segment 0 bases; nucleotides outside the gene matches: 12. The CDR3 extends over 18 amino acids. In germline, CDR1 is SGHTS, CDR2 YDEGEE. CDR3 loop: CASSPGQGANLSSYEQYF. The CDR3 bases are TGTGCCAGCAGCCCCGGACAGGGGGCTAATCTTAGCTCCTACGAGCAGTACTTC.

The chain uses TRBV19 and TRBJ2-3, with TRBD2 identical over 10 bases. This CDR3 comprises 15 residues. The germline V gene encodes CDR1 LNHDA and CDR2 SQIVND (reference sequence). J was trimmed by 6 bases and V by 5 bases; bases with no gene match: 8. The CDR3 sequence is CASSPSGGAADTQYF. The CDR3 bases are TGTGCCAGTAGTCCGAGCGGGGGGGCCGCGGATACGCAGTATTTT.